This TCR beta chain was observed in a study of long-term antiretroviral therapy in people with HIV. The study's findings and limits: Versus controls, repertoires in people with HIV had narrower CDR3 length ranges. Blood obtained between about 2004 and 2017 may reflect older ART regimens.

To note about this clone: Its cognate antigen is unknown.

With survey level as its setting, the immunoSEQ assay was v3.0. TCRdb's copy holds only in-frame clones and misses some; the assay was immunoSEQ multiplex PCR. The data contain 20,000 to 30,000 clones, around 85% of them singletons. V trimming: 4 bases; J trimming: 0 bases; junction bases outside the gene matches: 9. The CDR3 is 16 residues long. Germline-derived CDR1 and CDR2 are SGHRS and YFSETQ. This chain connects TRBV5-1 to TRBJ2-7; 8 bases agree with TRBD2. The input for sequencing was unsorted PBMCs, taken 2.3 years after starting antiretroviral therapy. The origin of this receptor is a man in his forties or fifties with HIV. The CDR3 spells CASSLPPGLDSYEQYF. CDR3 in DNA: TGCGCCAGCAGCCTGCCCCCGGGACTAGACTCCTACGAGCAGTACTTC.